The present T cell receptor beta chain was sequenced within a study of OX40 agonist ivuxolimab in advanced cancers. Study-wide context: Dose-escalation patients suffered from hepatocellular carcinoma, melanoma, renal cell or head and neck cancer. Study-level findings and limits: Both CD4+ and CD8+ T cell populations in blood had undergone clonal expansion by week 6 at 0.1 to 3.0 mg/kg.

Blood sampling was done at baseline, cycle 4 day 1, and cycle 7 day 1. Trimming stripped 5 bases from V and 5 bases from J, with 13 bases between. In germline, CDR1 is MGHDK, CDR2 SYGVNS. This CDR3 region has 13 residues. Clones were read by immunoSEQ multiplex PCR, and TCRdb kept only the in-frame ones, dropping some. The sample yields around 67,000 clones, around 80% seen once. For this clone: Its specificity is unknown.

The sequence came from an adult with an advanced solid tumor such as melanoma, head and neck, liver or kidney cancer. This chain connects TRBV25-1 to TRBJ2-7; D might be TRBD2 (5 bases). The specimen was CD4+ or CD8+ T cells sorted from blood, collected in a trial of the OX40 agonist ivuxolimab. The CDR3 sequence is CASSSGARDEQYF. CDR3 nucleotides: TGTGCCAGCAGTTCCGGAGCGAGGGACGAGCAGTACTTC.